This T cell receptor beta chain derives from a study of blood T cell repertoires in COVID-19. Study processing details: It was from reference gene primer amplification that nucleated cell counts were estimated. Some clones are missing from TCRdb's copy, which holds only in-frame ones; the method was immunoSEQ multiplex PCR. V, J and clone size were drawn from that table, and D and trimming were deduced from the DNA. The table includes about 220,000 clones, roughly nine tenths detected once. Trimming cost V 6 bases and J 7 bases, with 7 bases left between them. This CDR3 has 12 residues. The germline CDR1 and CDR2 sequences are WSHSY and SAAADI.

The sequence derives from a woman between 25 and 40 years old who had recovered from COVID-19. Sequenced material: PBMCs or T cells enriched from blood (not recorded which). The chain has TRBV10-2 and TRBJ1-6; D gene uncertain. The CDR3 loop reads CASSEQNSPLHF. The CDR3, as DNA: TGCGCCAGCAGCGAACAGAATTCACCCCTCCACTTT.